This T cell receptor beta chain was profiled in a study of T cell responses to AZD1222 COVID-19 vaccine. Note on this clone: Its specificity is not known.

Whole-study results and caveats: Repertoires were obtained only post-peak T cell response. Most donors were white British, females outnumbered males, and clonal diversity was possibly underestimated.

Profiled with immunoSEQ multiplex PCR; TCRdb holds only in-frame clones, not every one. Of about 88,000 clones listed, under 95% are singletons. V lost 5 bases and J 10 bases, leaving 12 bases between the germline ends. Germline loops: CDR1 SEHNR, CDR2 FQNEAQ (reference sequence). This CDR3 region has 13 residues. The chain is built from TRBV7-9 and TRBJ1-6; D gene uncertain. This specimen consisted of peripheral blood, obtained on day 0 of AZD1222 vaccination. This TCR was sampled from an adult in good health. CDR3 coding DNA: TGTGCCAGCAGCACAGAGCAAAAATCACCCCTCCACTTT. Its protein is CASSTEQKSPLHF.